This T cell receptor (beta chain) was obtained from a study of T-cell memory formation after mild COVID-19. This clonotype was seen many times. 5'RACE, which relied on constant-segment primers, yielded TCR alpha and TCR beta cDNA libraries carrying sample barcodes and UMIs. TCRdb analysed the 5' RACE reads with MiXCR anew, one entry per CDR3 protein. The sample lists about 350,000 distinct CDR3 sequences; under 15% were seen once. CDR1 and CDR2 from the germline V gene are LGHNA and YNFKEQ. This CDR3 has 16 residues. Trimming removed 0 bases from V and 4 bases from J, with 14 bases in between. The receptor comes from a man aged 18 to 29 who had mild COVID-19 (a few samples of this study predate the infection). Cell type and time point are not known. What was sequenced was PBMCs or a T cell subset sorted from them (not recorded which). The rearrangement joins TRBV4-2 to TRBJ2-3; D might be TRBD2 (7 bases). The CDR3 nucleotides are TGTGCCAGCAGCCAAGATTTAGGGGGGGCCCCAGATACGCAGTATTTT. Residues: CASSQDLGGAPDTQYF.